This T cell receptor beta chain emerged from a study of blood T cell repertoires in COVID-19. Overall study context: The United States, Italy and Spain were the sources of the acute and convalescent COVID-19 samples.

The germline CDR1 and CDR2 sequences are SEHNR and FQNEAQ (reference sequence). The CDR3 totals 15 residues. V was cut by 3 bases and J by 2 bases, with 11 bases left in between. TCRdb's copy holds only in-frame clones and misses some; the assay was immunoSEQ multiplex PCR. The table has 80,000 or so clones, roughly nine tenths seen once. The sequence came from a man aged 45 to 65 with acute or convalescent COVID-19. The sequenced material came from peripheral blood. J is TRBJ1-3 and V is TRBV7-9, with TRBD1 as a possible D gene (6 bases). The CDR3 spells CASSLVSGAGNTIYF. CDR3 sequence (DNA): TGTGCCAGCAGCTTGGTGTCAGGGGCTGGAAACACCATATATTTT.